The next 29 T cell receptor beta chains were all read from a single sample in a study of T cell responses to AZD1222 COVID-19 vaccine. TCRdb's copy holds only in-frame clones and misses some; the assay was immunoSEQ multiplex PCR. In the table there are 20,000 to 25,000 clones, 65% to 90% of which are singletons. This specimen was peripheral blood, taken on day 0 of AZD1222 vaccination. These receptors were collected from an adult in good health.

The CDR3 spells CASSHRGADTQYF. The CDR3 DNA reads as TGTGCCAGCAGCCACCGGGGGGCTGATACGCAGTATTTT. The rearrangement links TRBV14 to TRBJ2-3; D may be TRBD2 (7 bases). The CDR3 extends over 13 amino acids. Germline CDR1 SGHDN, CDR2 FVKESK. Between the trimmed V and J ends, which lost 3 bases and 6 bases, there was a span of 10 bases.

The J gene is TRBJ1-4, the V gene TRBV18; 8 bases fit TRBD1. CDR1 and CDR2 from the germline V gene are KGHSH and LQKENI. There are 14 residues in the CDR3. Trimming cost V 3 bases and J 8 bases; bases outside gene matches: 5. CDR3 DNA: TGTGCCAGCTCACCGACAGGGGAGGAGGAAAAACTGTTTTTT. Its translation is CASSPTGEEEKLFF.

This chain links TRBV4-1 with TRBJ2-7; 8 bases map to TRBD2. The CDR3 runs to 16 residues. The germline V gene encodes CDR1 MGHRA and CDR2 YSYEKL. The J segment lost 5 bases and the V segment lost 0 bases, leaving 9 bases of the junction unmatched. As DNA, the CDR3 is TGCGCCAGCAGCCAAGAATCCGGCGGGAGGATCGACGAGCAGTACTTC. It encodes CASSQESGGRIDEQYF.

This clone is a singleton in its sample. V and J are TRBV19 and TRBJ1-6; D is perhaps TRBD1 (5 bases). Germline CDR1 reads LNHDA; CDR2 reads SQIVND (reference sequence). The CDR3 length is 13 residues. V lost 8 bases to trimming and J lost 9 bases, with 14 bases between them. DNA of the CDR3: TGTGCCAGTCAGCGGGACCGAATTTCACCCCTCCACTTT. Amino acids: CASQRDRISPLHF.

In its sample, this clone was seen a few times. The rearrangement joins TRBV11-3 to TRBJ1-2, with TRBD1 matching over 10 bases. V trimming: 5 bases; J trimming: 3 bases; junction bases outside the gene matches: 6. This CDR3 contains 15 residues. CDR1 is SGHNT and CDR2 is YENEEA in the germline V gene. The CDR3 protein is CASSPTGGRDYGYTF. CDR3 coding DNA: TGTGCCAGCAGCCCGACAGGGGGCAGGGACTATGGCTACACCTTC.

The V call is TRBV30, the J call TRBJ1-1; D is ambiguous. Trimming cost V 2 bases and J 5 bases, with 9 bases left between them. The CDR3 is 12 residues long. Germline CDR1 reads GTSNPN; CDR2 reads SVGIG (reference sequence). The chain's CDR3 is CAWSRGRTEAFF. DNA for the CDR3: TGTGCCTGGAGTAGAGGGAGGACTGAAGCTTTCTTT.

The J gene is TRBJ1-2, the V gene TRBV5-1, with unresolved D. Germline V gives CDR1 SGHRS, CDR2 YFSETQ. The CDR3 contains 13 residues. V lost 0 bases, J lost 4 bases, and 7 bases lay in between. The CDR3 DNA reads TGCGCCAGCAGCTTGGACAGTTCCTATGGCTACACCTTC. It codes for CASSLDSSYGYTF.

The genes are TRBV2 and TRBJ2-3, with TRBD2 matching 9 bases. The J segment lost 5 bases and the V segment lost 2 bases, leaving 8 bases of the junction unmatched. The CDR3 is made up of 16 amino acids. Germline V gene sequence: CDR1 SNHLY, CDR2 FYNNEI. The CDR3 region has the DNA TGTGCCAGCAGTGAAAACCTAGCGGGGAGGAAAGATACGCAGTATTTT. Protein sequence: CASSENLAGRKDTQYF.

The V and J genes are TRBV28 and TRBJ2-3; D is possibly TRBD2 (5 bases). Germline V gene lookup returns CDR1 MDHEN and CDR2 SYDVKM. Between the trimmed V and J ends, which lost 1 base and 0 bases, there was a span of 8 bases. CDR3 length equals 15 residues. CDR3 loop: CASSLYGVSTDTQYF. CDR3 bases: TGTGCCAGCAGTTTATACGGGGTTAGCACAGATACGCAGTATTTT.

V and J are TRBV5-8 and TRBJ2-5; D might be TRBD1 (5 bases). There are 14 residues in the CDR3. CDR1 and CDR2 from the germline V gene are SGHTS and YDEGEE. V shed 0 bases and J shed 7 bases, with 13 bases lying between them. The CDR3 nucleotides are TGTGCCAGCAGCTTGGCGGGTACAAGGGGGACCCAGTACTTC. Translation: CASSLAGTRGTQYF.

The CDR3 reads CASSENRGSYNEQFF. CDR3 sequence (DNA): TGTGCCAGCAGTGAAAACAGGGGCTCCTACAATGAGCAGTTCTTC. The chain combines TRBV2 with TRBJ2-1; the match to TRBD1 covers 7 bases. The ends lost 2 bases at V and 0 bases at J; junction bases unmatched: 1. Germline V gene lookup returns CDR1 SNHLY and CDR2 FYNNEI. The CDR3 is made up of 15 amino acids. Complete variable domain (other parts from reference TRBV2 and TRBJ2-1): EPEVTQTPSHQVTQMGQEVILRCVPISNHLYFYWYRQILGQKVEFLVSFYNNEISEKSEIFDDQFSVERPDGSNFTLKIRSTKLEDSAMYFCASSENRGSYNEQFFGPGTRLTVL.

The chain employs TRBV7-3 and TRBJ2-1; 8 nucleotides align to TRBD1. After removal of 5 bases from V and 5 bases from J, the junction contained 5 bases not matched to a gene. CDR3 size: 14 residues. Per the germline V gene, CDR1 is SGHTA and CDR2 is FQGTGA. The CDR3 reads CASSPGTGHNEQFF. For the CDR3, the DNA is TGTGCCAGCAGCCCGGGGACAGGACACAATGAGCAGTTCTTC.

V and J are TRBV4-2 and TRBJ2-7; possible D gene TRBD1, 5 bases. This CDR3 spans 15 amino acids. The germline gives CDR1 LGHNA, CDR2 YNFKEQ. Deletions cut 1 base from V and 3 bases from J, with 13 bases between. CDR3 DNA: TGTGCCAGCAGCCAAGCCCAGGGTCCCGGCTACGAGCAGTACTTC. Amino acid sequence: CASSQAQGPGYEQYF.

V is TRBV7-9 and J is TRBJ2-7; TRBD1 agrees at 9 bases. The CDR3 extends over 15 amino acids. V was pared by 6 bases and J by 6 bases, with 12 bases of the junction left unmatched. Germline loops: CDR1 SEHNR, CDR2 FQNEAQ (reference sequence). The chain's CDR3 is CASSPWALQGAEQYF. Here the CDR3 DNA reads TGTGCCAGCAGTCCGTGGGCCTTACAGGGGGCCGAGCAGTACTTC.

The V and J genes are TRBV27 and TRBJ2-1, with D possibly TRBD2 on 5 matching bases. Trimming shortened V by 5 bases and J by 10 bases, and 18 bases separated the two germline ends. CDR1 MNHEY and CDR2 SMNVEV come from the germline V gene (reference sequence). CDR3 length: 14 amino acids. CDR3 protein: CASSAFRTGREQFF. The CDR3 nucleotides are TGTGCCAGCAGTGCCTTCCGGACTGGTCGCGAGCAGTTCTTC.

This clone has a single count. The V and J genes are TRBV30 and TRBJ1-2; no definite D call. This CDR3 is built from 14 residues. Trimming stripped 8 bases from V and 8 bases from J, with 24 bases between. Germline CDR1 is GTSNPN and CDR2 is SVGIG (reference sequence). The CDR3: CAHTRPLGIEGYTF. The CDR3 nucleotides are TGTGCCCACACCCGGCCGCTCGGGATTGAGGGCTACACCTTC.

This clone was counted a single time. The V gene is TRBV6-2 or TRBV6-3, the J gene TRBJ2-3; 9 bases fit TRBD2. The length of the CDR3 is 19 residues. The germline V gene encodes CDR1 MNHEY and CDR2 SVGEGT. Losses at the gene ends were 2 bases for V and 5 bases for J; bases not matched to a gene: 17. The CDR3 nucleotides are TGTGCCAGCAGTTACCCGTCCCTAGCGGGAAGTGGCCTCGGAGATACGCAGTATTTT. Residues: CASSYPSLAGSGLGDTQYF.

V usage is TRBV12-3 or TRBV12-4 and J usage is TRBJ1-6, with 7 bases aligning to TRBD1. CDR3 length equals 13 residues. J gave up 8 bases and V 7 bases, and 5 bases lay outside the gene matches. The CDR3 loop is CASTRTGDSPLHF. The DNA of the CDR3 is TGTGCCAGCACCCGAACAGGGGATTCACCCCTCCACTTT.

The chain employs TRBV20-1 and TRBJ1-4, with D maybe TRBD1 (5 bases). Germline V lookup: CDR1 DFQATT, CDR2 SNEGSKA (reference sequence). This CDR3 has 14 amino acids. V was cut by 3 bases and J by 6 bases, with 14 bases left in between. The chain's CDR3 is CSASMRDRDEKLFF. DNA for the CDR3: TGCAGTGCTAGTATGCGGGACCGGGATGAAAAACTGTTTTTT.

This chain joins TRBV28 and TRBJ2-5, with 12 bases aligning to TRBD2. The germline V gene has CDR1 MDHEN and CDR2 SYDVKM. V shed 8 bases and J 5 bases; nucleotides not matched to a gene: 12. This CDR3 has 16 residues. The CDR3 is CASRETSGRLGETQYF. In DNA form, the CDR3 reads TGTGCCAGCCGAGAAACTAGCGGGAGGTTAGGTGAGACCCAGTACTTC.

The chain is built from TRBV27 and TRBJ1-6, with D possibly TRBD1 on 5 matching bases. V lost 2 bases and J 8 bases, leaving 7 bases between the germline ends. CDR1 and CDR2 from the germline V gene are MNHEY and SMNVEV (reference sequence). The CDR3 has 13 residues. The CDR3, as DNA: TGTGCCAGCAGTTTAACGGGACATTCACCCCTCCACTTT. Protein sequence: CASSLTGHSPLHF.

V usage is TRBV29-1 and J usage is TRBJ2-5; possible D gene TRBD2, 5 bases. The CDR3 runs 11 residues. Germline V gene lookup returns CDR1 SQVTM and CDR2 ANQGSEA. V lost 7 bases and J 5 bases, leaving 11 bases between the germline ends. The CDR3 coding sequence is TGCAGCGCGGGGATACAGGAGACCCAGTACTTC. It is translated as CSAGIQETQYF.

The chain uses TRBV19 and TRBJ1-5; D unclear. The CDR3 has 14 amino acids. The V gene lost 3 bases and the J gene lost 0 bases, with 6 bases spanning the gap. Looked up from germline, CDR1 is LNHDA and CDR2 is SQIVND (reference sequence). Here the CDR3 reads CASSIHGSNQPQHF. The CDR3 DNA reads as TGTGCCAGTAGTATCCACGGTAGCAATCAGCCCCAGCATTTT.

This rearrangement joins TRBV7-9 to TRBJ2-1; D not certain. Per germline, CDR1 SEHNR and CDR2 FQNEAQ (reference sequence). V gave up 4 bases and J gave up 0 bases, with 10 bases separating them. CDR3 length equals 15 residues. CDR3 residues: CASSYWVGSYNEQFF. The CDR3 DNA follows: TGTGCCAGCAGCTATTGGGTCGGCTCCTACAATGAGCAGTTCTTC. The whole variable domain, remainder taken from reference TRBV7-9 and TRBJ2-1, is DTGVSQNPRHKITKRGQNVTFRCDPISEHNRLYWYRQTLGQGPEFLTYFQNEAQLEKSRLLSDRFSAERPKGSFSTLEIQRTEQGDSAMYLCASSYWVGSYNEQFFGPGTRLTVL.

This rearrangement joins TRBV7-8 to TRBJ2-5; TRBD2 matches at 7 bases. CDR3 length equals 13 residues. CDR1 and CDR2 (germline): SGHVS, FQNEAQ. V gave up 5 bases and J gave up 5 bases; unmatched junction bases: 5. The CDR3 here is CASSGEGPETQYF. Here the CDR3 DNA reads TGTGCCAGCAGCGGGGAGGGTCCGGAGACCCAGTACTTC.

V gene TRBV30 combines with J gene TRBJ2-3; weak D call: TRBD1 (5 bases). This CDR3 has 13 residues. The V end lost 2 bases, the J end lost 5 bases, and 11 bases lay between the germline ends. In germline, CDR1 is GTSNPN, CDR2 SVGIG (reference sequence). The CDR3 protein is CAWSSWGGDTQYF. CDR3 nucleotide sequence: TGTGCCTGGAGTAGCTGGGGCGGAGATACGCAGTATTTT. Variable domain in full (rest from reference TRBV30 and TRBJ2-3): SQTIHQWPATLVQPVGSPLSLECTVEGTSNPNLYWYRQAAGRGLQLLFYSVGIGQISSEVPQNLSASRPQDRQFILSSKKLLLSDSGFYLCAWSSWGGDTQYFGPGTRLTVL.

This rearrangement joins TRBV7-2 to TRBJ2-7, with D possibly called TRBD1 or TRBD2 (6 bases each). The length of the CDR3 is 13 residues. The V gene lost 5 bases and the J gene lost 6 bases, with 14 bases spanning the gap. Germline assignment: CDR1 SGHTA and CDR2 FQGNSA. CDR3 loop: CASSQGGRREQYF. The CDR3 coding sequence is TGTGCCAGCAGCCAAGGGGGGCGGCGCGAGCAGTACTTC.

The chain joins TRBV7-2 to TRBJ1-5, with 8 bases matching TRBD1. CDR3 length equals 15 residues. Germline CDR1 and CDR2: SGHTA and FQGNSA. V lost 5 bases, J lost 7 bases, and 10 bases stayed unmatched. CDR3 DNA sequence: TGTGCCAGCAGCAGGCTCTTACAGGGGGGACAGCCCCAGCATTTT. Its protein product is CASSRLLQGGQPQHF.

The V call is TRBV28, the J call TRBJ2-1; 12 bases match TRBD2. The CDR3 extends over 15 amino acids. Germline CDR1 reads MDHEN; CDR2 reads SYDVKM. With V trimmed by 4 bases and J by 8 bases, 6 bases remained unmatched. The DNA for the CDR3 is TGTGCCAGCAGTTCTAGCGGGGGGGCTCGGTATGAGCAGTTCTTC. The encoded protein is CASSSSGGARYEQFF.